The 19 T cell receptor beta chains below were found in one sample sequenced in a study of blood T cell repertoires in COVID-19 (dated by TCRdb to 2018 to 2020). Library preparation used the immunoSEQ multiplex PCR assay. The table comes from immuneACCESS by way of TCRdb, which keeps in-frame sequences with V and J called. Part of the clones is missing from these tables; in studies checked, under half for an unresolved V gene and the rest for unknown reasons. This sample has approximately 180,000 clones in its table, and 88% of those were observed once. The ten biggest clones cover approximately 4.5% of the sample. The sample consisted of peripheral blood. Receptor source: a human donor in a cohort sampled during active COVID-19.

V gene TRBV7-2 combines with J gene TRBJ1-2, with 8 positions matching TRBD1. After removal of 1 base from V and 6 bases from J, the junction contained 10 bases not matched to a gene. The CDR3 is 16 amino acids. Germline CDR1 is SGHTA and CDR2 is FQGNSA. The CDR3 sequence: CASSLGLGQGRDGYTF. In nucleotides, the CDR3 is TGTGCCAGCAGCTTAGGGCTAGGACAGGGACGGGATGGCTACACCTTC.

V is TRBV5-4 and J is TRBJ1-5; a weak D match, TRBD1 (6 bases). The germline CDR1 and CDR2 sequences are SGHNT and YYREEE (reference sequence). This CDR3 spans 13 amino acids. V dropped 2 bases and J dropped 5 bases, with 8 bases sitting between them. DNA of the CDR3: TGTGCCAGCAGCTTACAGGGAGATCAGCCCCAGCATTTT. Protein sequence: CASSLQGDQPQHF.

V is TRBV5-1 and J is TRBJ2-3; no reliable D call. CDR1 is SGHRS, CDR2 YFSETQ, per germline. The V gene lost 1 base and the J gene lost 0 bases, with 15 bases spanning the gap. CDR3 size: 17 residues. Here the CDR3 DNA reads TGCGCCAGCAGCTTGAGCGCCCGCTTCGCTAGCACAGATACGCAGTATTTT. The encoded protein is CASSLSARFASTDTQYF.

This clone occurred many times. V usage is TRBV24-1 and J usage is TRBJ1-1; 10 nucleotides align to TRBD1. There are 15 residues in the CDR3. Unmatched junction bases numbered 4, after V lost 3 bases and J lost 4 bases. From germline, CDR1 is KGHDR and CDR2 SFDVKD. This CDR3 reads CATSDRGQGITEAFF. The CDR3 DNA reads as TGTGCCACCAGTGATCGGGGACAGGGGATCACTGAAGCTTTCTTT.

V gene TRBV9 combines with J gene TRBJ2-7; perhaps TRBD2 as D (6 bases). This CDR3 is built from 15 residues. V lost 4 bases and J lost 4, with 18 bases in between. CDR1 and CDR2 from the germline V gene are SGDLS and YYNGEE. CDR3 coding DNA: TGTGCCAGCAGCACTGGACTACCCCCGGGGTACGAGCAGTACTTC. Translated, it gives CASSTGLPPGYEQYF. Together with reference TRBV9 and TRBJ2-7, the CDR3 gives the full variable domain: DSGVTQTPKHLITATGQRVTLRCSPRSGDLSVYWYQQSLDQGLQFLIQYYNGEERAKGNILERFSAQQFPDLHSELNLSSLELGDSALYFCASSTGLPPGYEQYFGPGTRLTVT.

V is TRBV5-1 and J is TRBJ2-2; 8 nucleotides agree with TRBD2. The germline gives CDR1 SGHRS, CDR2 YFSETQ. V was pared by 3 bases and J by 3 bases, with 7 bases of the junction left unmatched. This CDR3 contains 16 residues. Here the CDR3 DNA reads TGCGCCAGCAGCTCGACCGGGGGGGCCGACACCGGGGAGCTGTTTTTT. Its protein is CASSSTGGADTGELFF.

The chain combines TRBV5-4 with TRBJ2-2, with D possibly matching TRBD2 (5 bases). The CDR3 totals 15 residues. The V end lost 7 bases, the J end lost 2 bases, and 15 bases lay between the germline ends. Germline values: CDR1 SGHNT, CDR2 YYREEE (reference sequence). CDR3 residues: CASRSEGLNTGELFF. In nucleotides, the CDR3 is TGTGCCAGCCGGAGTGAGGGCTTAAACACCGGGGAGCTGTTTTTT.

The rearrangement links TRBV4-1 to TRBJ1-1; possibly TRBD1 for D (5 bases). The CDR3 spans 15 residues. The germline CDR1 and CDR2 sequences are MGHRA and YSYEKL. V was clipped by 1 base and J by 1 base, with 10 bases between them. This CDR3 is CASSQGQGWNTEAFF. The CDR3 nucleotides read TGCGCCAGCAGCCAAGGGCAGGGCTGGAACACTGAAGCTTTCTTT.

This chain links TRBV25-1 with TRBJ1-6; D is ambiguous. The CDR3 loop spans 14 amino acids. The ends were cut back, 1 base at V and 5 bases at J, with 6 bases in the middle. The germline V gene encodes CDR1 MGHDK and CDR2 SYGVNS. The chain's CDR3 is CASSESRNNSPLHF. The CDR3 nucleotides are TGTGCCAGCAGTGAATCCAGAAATAATTCACCCCTCCACTTT.

In DNA, the CDR3 is TGTGCCAGCAGTGAAGGGTTCGGTGAGCAGTACTTC. This codes for CASSEGFGEQYF. The rearrangement joins TRBV6-1 to TRBJ2-7; D unclear. This CDR3 contains 12 residues. Germline CDR1 reads MNHNS; CDR2 reads SASEGT. V lost 1 base and J 7 bases, leaving 8 bases between the germline ends.

The genes are TRBV24-1 and TRBJ2-1, with D perhaps TRBD2 (6 bases). CDR3 length: 14 amino acids. V lost 5 bases to trimming and J lost 4 bases, with 11 bases between them. Germline V CDR1 and CDR2: KGHDR, SFDVKD. In nucleotides, the CDR3 is TGTGCCACCAGTGGTGGGGGGAGTTACAATGAGCAGTTCTTC. Its protein product is CATSGGGSYNEQFF.

The chain recombines TRBV20-1 with TRBJ2-5; TRBD1 might be the D (6 bases). Germline V gene lookup returns CDR1 DFQATT and CDR2 SNEGSKA (reference sequence). The CDR3 spans 13 residues. V was cut by 3 bases and J by 3 bases, with 11 bases left in between. The CDR3 spells CSASMAGEETQYF. For the CDR3, the DNA is TGCAGTGCTAGTATGGCAGGGGAAGAGACCCAGTACTTC.

This chain links TRBV3-1 (or the pseudogene TRBV3-2) with TRBJ1-2; 10 bases agree with TRBD1. The CDR3 has 14 residues. The ends lost 3 bases at V and 4 bases at J; junction bases unmatched: 2. Germline values: CDR1 LGHDT, CDR2 YNNKEL (reference sequence). The CDR3 region has the DNA TGTGCCAGCAGCCAGGGGGACAGGGGCTATGGCTACACCTTC. Protein sequence: CASSQGDRGYGYTF.

The rearrangement joins TRBV5-6 to TRBJ1-2; D remains ambiguous. From germline, CDR1 is SGHDT and CDR2 YYEEEE. The V end lost 3 bases, the J end lost 5 bases, and 14 bases lay between the germline ends. CDR3 size: 14 residues. This CDR3 reads CASSSSPGEYGYTF. The CDR3 nucleotides read TGTGCCAGCAGCTCTTCCCCGGGAGAATATGGCTACACCTTC.

The J gene is TRBJ1-3, the V gene TRBV5-6; D uncertain. Between the trimmed V and J ends, which lost 3 bases and 0 bases, there was a span of 10 bases. Germline assignment: CDR1 SGHDT and CDR2 YYEEEE. The CDR3 extends over 15 amino acids. The CDR3 is CASSSDTYSGNTIYF. DNA for the CDR3: TGTGCCAGCAGCTCAGACACCTACTCTGGAAACACCATATATTTT. Full variable domain (rest looked up from reference TRBV5-6 and TRBJ1-3): DAGVTQSPTHLIKTRGQQVTLRCSPKSGHDTVSWYQQALGQGPQFIFQYYEEEERQRGNFPDRFSGHQFPNYSSELNVNALLLGDSALYLCASSSDTYSGNTIYFGEGSWLTVV.

This clone was seen just once. The chain has TRBV4-3 and TRBJ2-1, with D hard to call. Trimming shortened V by 0 bases and J by 0 bases, and 6 bases separated the two germline ends. The germline CDR1 and CDR2 sequences are LGHNA and YSLEER. The CDR3 has 15 residues. Written as DNA, the CDR3 is TGCGCCAGCAGCCAAGAAGAGAGCTCCTACAATGAGCAGTTCTTC. The encoded protein is CASSQEESSYNEQFF.

This sequence joins TRBV27 and TRBJ1-6; 7 positions match TRBD1. With V trimmed by 2 bases and J by 5 bases, 3 bases remained unmatched. This CDR3 is built from 15 residues. Germline loops: CDR1 MNHEY, CDR2 SMNVEV (reference sequence). CDR3 sequence: CASSLEGANNSPLHF. CDR3 in DNA: TGTGCCAGCAGTTTAGAGGGGGCGAATAATTCACCCCTCCACTTT.

In this sample, this clone turned up a few times. The V and J genes are TRBV19 and TRBJ2-7, with 11 bases aligning to TRBD1. The germline V gene has CDR1 LNHDA and CDR2 SQIVND (reference sequence). This CDR3 is 16 amino acids long. The junction had 10 bases not matched to a gene; V was cut back by 4 bases and J by 5 bases. The CDR3 region is CASSRLSPGQGDEQYF. The CDR3 DNA reads as TGTGCCAGTAGTAGGCTAAGTCCGGGACAGGGGGACGAGCAGTACTTC.

V usage is TRBV4-1 and J usage is TRBJ2-5, with 7 nucleotides matching TRBD1. V dropped 4 bases and J dropped 2; count of bases not matched to a gene: 10. The CDR3 runs to 16 residues. From germline, CDR1 is MGHRA and CDR2 YSYEKL. In DNA, the CDR3 is TGCGCCAGCAGCCTCCATACGGGACAGCTGCAAGAGACCCAGTACTTC. Encoded protein: CASSLHTGQLQETQYF.